This T cell receptor (beta chain) is from a study of siplizumab effects on memory and regulatory T cells. The table came from immunoSEQ multiplex PCR; TCRdb's copy has only in-frame clones and leaves some out. In the table there are 100,000 or so clones, around 94% of which are singletons. On this clone itself: The antigen is not known.

Study outcomes and limitations: The naive T cell population seemed more diverse than memory cells and seemed a major contributor to the alloresponse.

The CDR3 consists of 15 residues. With V trimmed by 4 bases and J by 5 bases, 10 bases remained unmatched. CDR1 and CDR2 (germline): SQVTM, ANQGSEA. What was sequenced was non-Treg CD4+ T cells sorted from blood. This sequence was found in a human donor in good health. The chain has TRBV29-1 and TRBJ2-5; TRBD2 aligns across 10 bases. The CDR3 loop is CSVVPLAGETETQYF. The CDR3 nucleotides read TGCAGCGTTGTCCCCCTAGCGGGAGAGACGGAGACCCAGTACTTC.